This TCR beta chain was observed in a study of T cell responses to AZD1222 COVID-19 vaccine. Sequencing used immunoSEQ multiplex PCR; TCRdb keeps in-frame clones, though not all of them. The table has roughly 110,000 clones, roughly nine tenths seen once; the top ten hold less than 6%. Trimming removed 2 bases from V and 8 bases from J, with 13 bases in between. Germline V gene sequence: CDR1 KGHSH, CDR2 LQKENI. There are 15 residues in the CDR3. This chain uses TRBV18 with TRBJ1-6; no firm D call. The sample was peripheral blood, taken 28 days after the second AZD1222 dose. This clonotype originated in an adult who received the AZD1222 COVID-19 vaccine. CDR3 loop: CASSPTGVGDSPLHF. CDR3 nucleotides: TGTGCCAGCTCACCAACCGGGGTCGGGGATTCACCCCTCCACTTT.